Listed below are T cell receptor beta chains from one sample, sequenced in a study of blood T cell repertoires in COVID-19. TCRdb's copy holds only in-frame clones and misses some; the assay was immunoSEQ multiplex PCR. The sample contains approximately 260,000 clones, 89% of which appear only once. What was sequenced was peripheral blood. Receptors were obtained from a man aged 45-60 years with acute or convalescent COVID-19. Each CDR3 is given with its conserved first and last residue. D genes are given only for firm matches. Only part of the rows carry a size: once, few, many, or a class if the clone is expanded.

>TRBV19|TRBJ1-4|TRBD1|.
CASSINGQGPRNEKLFF
TGTGCCAGTAGTATCAACGGACAGGGCCCCCGTAATGAAAAACTGTTTTTT
>TRBV3-1/TRBV3-2|TRBJ2-3|.|.
CASSQQGLTDTQYF
TGTGCCAGCAGCCAACAGGGGCTCACAGATACGCAGTATTTT
>TRBV30|TRBJ1-1|TRBD1|.
CAWSPRTGRAEAFF
TGTGCCTGGAGTCCCCGGACAGGGAGAGCTGAAGCTTTCTTT
>TRBV3-1/TRBV3-2|TRBJ2-5|TRBD2|.
CASSQTSGETQYF
TGTGCCAGCAGCCAGACTAGCGGGGAGACCCAGTACTTC
>TRBV12-3/TRBV12-4|TRBJ1-1|TRBD1|once
CASGTGEFEAFF
TGTGCCAGCGGGACAGGGGAATTTGAAGCTTTCTTT
>TRBV15|TRBJ1-2|.|.
CATSSARGQYYGYTF
TGTGCCACCAGCAGTGCCCGCGGACAGTACTATGGCTACACCTTC
>TRBV9|TRBJ1-2|.|.
CASSVKADNYGYTF
TGTGCCAGCAGCGTAAAAGCGGATAACTATGGCTACACCTTC
>TRBV2|TRBJ2-1|.|.
CASSPQTAYNEQFF
TGTGCCAGCAGCCCCCAGACTGCCTACAATGAGCAGTTCTTC
>TRBV15|TRBJ2-3|.|.
CATSINREDTQYF
TGTGCCACCAGCATTAACAGGGAAGATACGCAGTATTTT
>TRBV12-3/TRBV12-4|TRBJ1-1|.|.
CASSPGTEAFF
TGTGCCAGCAGCCCGGGGACTGAAGCTTTCTTT
>TRBV9|TRBJ1-1|TRBD1|.
CASSAGGLTEAFF
TGTGCCAGCAGCGCAGGGGGTTTGACTGAAGCTTTCTTT
>TRBV5-4|TRBJ2-2|TRBD2|.
CASSGDLLGGAITGELFF
TGTGCCAGCAGCGGGGACCTACTCGGGGGGGCGATAACCGGGGAGCTGTTTTTT
>TRBV6-5|TRBJ1-6|.|.
CASSIGGTRNSPLHF
TGTGCCAGCAGTATTGGGGGGACTCGTAATTCACCCCTCCACTTT
>TRBV10-2|TRBJ2-2|TRBD1|.
CASSETGNTGELFF
TGCGCCAGCAGCGAGACAGGGAATACCGGGGAGCTGTTTTTT
>TRBV5-4|TRBJ2-3|TRBD2|.
CASSSKRGASTDTQYF
TGTGCCAGCAGTTCTAAGCGGGGTGCTAGCACAGATACGCAGTATTTT
>TRBV6-6|TRBJ2-7|.|once
CASSSGLPLGQYF
TGTGCCAGCAGTTCGGGACTCCCGTTAGGGCAGTACTTC
>TRBV4-1|TRBJ1-5|.|.
CASSQDRFYEAHEIAQHF
TGCGCCAGCAGCCAAGATCGGTTTTACGAGGCACACGAGATAGCCCAGCATTTT
>TRBV11-2|TRBJ2-2|.|.
CASSFGHNANTGELFF
TGTGCCAGCAGCTTTGGACATAACGCGAACACCGGGGAGCTGTTTTTT
>TRBV2|TRBJ2-3|.|.
CASRGHSSTDTQYF
TGTGCCAGCAGGGGGCATTCTAGCACAGATACGCAGTATTTT
>TRBV6-6|TRBJ2-7|.|.
CASSYGGEELYEQYF
TGTGCCAGCAGTTACGGTGGGGAGGAGCTCTACGAGCAGTACTTC
>TRBV19|TRBJ1-2|TRBD1|.
CASSISGTGSYGYTF
TGTGCCAGTAGTATATCCGGGACAGGCTCCTATGGCTACACCTTC
>TRBV19|TRBJ1-1|.|.
CASSTAYSGVNTEAFF
TGTGCCAGTAGTACAGCGTACTCGGGGGTGAACACTGAAGCTTTCTTT
>TRBV18|TRBJ2-3|.|.
CASSTLAQSTDTQYF
TGTGCCAGCTCTACCCTGGCACAGTCCACAGATACGCAGTATTTT
>TRBV15|TRBJ1-1|.|.
CATSRDPGTEAFF
TGTGCCACCAGCAGAGACCCGGGAACTGAAGCTTTCTTT
>TRBV25-1|TRBJ1-1|TRBD1|.
CASSASPGQRGMNTEAFF
TGTGCCAGCAGTGCCTCCCCGGGACAGCGGGGGATGAACACTGAAGCTTTCTTT
>TRBV29-1|TRBJ2-7|.|few
CSISLGPGYEQYF
TGCAGCATCTCTTTGGGGCCAGGTTACGAGCAGTACTTC
>TRBV4-2|TRBJ1-1|TRBD1|.
CASSQAPPGQGGTEAFF
TGTGCCAGCAGCCAAGCCCCCCCGGGACAGGGAGGAACTGAAGCTTTCTTT
>TRBV7-7|TRBJ1-3|.|.
CASSLDGSSGNTIYF
TGTGCTAGCAGCTTAGACGGGAGCTCTGGAAACACCATATATTTT
>TRBV9|TRBJ2-7|TRBD1|.
CASSARQGPEQYF
TGTGCCAGCAGCGCTCGACAGGGCCCCGAGCAGTACTTC
>TRBV7-9|TRBJ1-1|.|many
CASSPSGGGSTEAFF
TGTGCCAGCAGCCCTAGCGGGGGGGGTAGCACTGAAGCTTTCTTT
>TRBV30|TRBJ1-2|TRBD1|.
CAWSRQGAYGYTF
TGTGCCTGGAGTCGACAGGGCGCCTATGGCTACACCTTC
>TRBV5-8|TRBJ2-2|.|.
CASSLAVDTGELFF
TGTGCCAGCAGCTTGGCCGTAGACACCGGGGAGCTGTTTTTT
>TRBV18|TRBJ2-7|TRBD1|.
CASSTGGLVGEQYF
TGTGCCAGCTCGACAGGGGGTCTTGTAGGCGAGCAGTACTTC
>TRBV27|TRBJ1-1|TRBD1|.
CASRPTGGTEAFF
TGTGCCAGCAGACCTACAGGGGGCACTGAAGCTTTCTTT
>TRBV9|TRBJ1-4|.|.
CASSVAGSGRGNEKLFF
TGTGCCAGCAGCGTAGCTGGAAGTGGACGCGGGAATGAAAAACTGTTTTTT
>TRBV7-8|TRBJ2-7|.|.
CASSARWQEDEQYF
TGTGCCAGCAGCGCTCGGTGGCAGGAGGACGAGCAGTACTTC
>TRBV29-1|TRBJ1-3|.|once
CSAEARGHGNTIYF
TGCAGCGCCGAAGCTCGGGGACACGGAAACACCATATATTTT
>TRBV25-1|TRBJ1-2|TRBD1|.
CASSEYETGGHYGYTF
TGTGCCAGCAGTGAATACGAGACAGGGGGGCACTATGGCTACACCTTC
>TRBV27|TRBJ1-4|.|many
CASSLSAPNEKLFF
TGTGCCAGCAGTCTGAGCGCCCCCAATGAAAAACTGTTTTTT
>TRBV5-1|TRBJ2-7|.|few
CASSRDTLSYEQYF
TGCGCCAGCAGCCGGGACACACTCTCCTACGAGCAGTACTTC
>TRBV11-3|TRBJ1-2|.|once
CASSQNLGGYTF
TGTGCCAGCAGCCAAAACCTAGGTGGCTACACCTTC
>TRBV29-1|TRBJ1-2|TRBD1|.
CSTGQEYGYTF
TGCAGCACCGGACAGGAGTATGGCTACACCTTC